This T cell receptor (beta chain) was retrieved from a study of cytomegalovirus exposure and HLA in healthy donors. Study observations and caveats: CMV serostatus alone was available as immune exposure information.

Concerning this clone itself: Its antigen is currently unknown.

60 Vbeta and 13 Jbeta primers were used in PCR. Clones were sequenced by immunoSEQ multiplex PCR, and TCRdb holds only the in-frame ones, with some missing. The data show over 150,000 clones, roughly three quarters seen once. The V end was cut by 7 bases, the J end by 6 bases, with 18 bases between. The CDR3 is 15 residues long. Germline loops: CDR1 LNHDA, CDR2 SQIVND (reference sequence). The source material was PBMCs. The receptor's source is a woman in her fifties or sixties in good health and CMV-seropositive. The chain links TRBV19 to TRBJ2-2; D possibly corresponds to TRBD1 (6 bases). CDR3 coding DNA: TGTGCCAGTACCCTGGCAGGGACAAGGGCCGGGGAGCTGTTTTTT. Protein sequence: CASTLAGTRAGELFF.